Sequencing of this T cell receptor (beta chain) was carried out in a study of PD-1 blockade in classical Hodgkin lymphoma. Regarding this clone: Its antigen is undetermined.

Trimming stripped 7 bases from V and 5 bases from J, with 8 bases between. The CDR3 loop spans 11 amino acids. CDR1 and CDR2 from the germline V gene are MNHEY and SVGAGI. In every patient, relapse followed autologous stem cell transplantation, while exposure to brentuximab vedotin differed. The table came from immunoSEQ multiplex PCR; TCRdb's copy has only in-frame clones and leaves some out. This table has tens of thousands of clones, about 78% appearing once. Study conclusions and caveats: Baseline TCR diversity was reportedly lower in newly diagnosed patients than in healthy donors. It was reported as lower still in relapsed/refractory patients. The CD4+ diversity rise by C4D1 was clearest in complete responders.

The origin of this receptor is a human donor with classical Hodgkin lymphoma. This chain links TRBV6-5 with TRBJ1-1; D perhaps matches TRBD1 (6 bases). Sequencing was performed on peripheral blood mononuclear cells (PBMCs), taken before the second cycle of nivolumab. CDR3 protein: CASIQGTEAFF. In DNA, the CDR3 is TGTGCCAGCATCCAGGGGACTGAAGCTTTCTTT.